This T cell receptor (beta chain) was found in a study of blood T cell repertoires in COVID-19. Study-level information: Acute and convalescent COVID-19 specimens originated in the United States, Italy and Spain. From T cells, B-cell-depleted T cells, or PBMCs came the material, which was cDNA or gDNA.

Original processing methods: It was from reference gene primer amplification that nucleated cell counts were estimated. Libraries were prepared by immunoSEQ multiplex PCR; TCRdb keeps only in-frame clonotypes and omits some of them. The V and J calls and clone size are taken from that table; D and trimming were inferred from the DNA. Of more than 90,000 clones listed, 60% to 85% are singletons. The CDR3 length is 14 residues. With 2 bases clipped from V and 6 bases from J, the junction kept 6 bases outside the gene matches. Per the germline V gene, CDR1 is SGDLS and CDR2 is YYNGEE. The sequence was collected from a man aged 65 to 79 with acute or convalescent COVID-19. The sample was peripheral blood. This sequence joins TRBV9 and TRBJ1-1; 8 positions agree with TRBD1. The CDR3 DNA reads TGTGCCAGCAGCGTGGGACAGGCCCGGGCTGAAGCTTTCTTT. Protein product: CASSVGQARAEAFF.